This is a list of T cell receptor beta chains from one sample in a study of T cells after yellow fever vaccination. Via MiXCR, TCRdb re-called the 5' RACE reads, giving one row per CDR3 protein. The table has about 630,000 distinct CDR3 sequences, about 12% seen once. The sample here was PBMCs, taken on the day of the yellow fever booster vaccination. The source of these receptors is a man aged 25-40 years who received the YFV17D yellow fever vaccine. CDR3s leave out the opening cysteine and the closing phenylalanine or tryptophan. A clone size is listed for some rows: how often the clone was seen (once, few, many), or a class if it is expanded.

abundance | j_gene | v_gene | CDR3aa
many | TRBJ1-5 | TRBV18 | ASSPAGPKAQH
few | TRBJ1-6 | TRBV6-5 | ASSYARGRQGGSPLH
few | TRBJ2-7 | TRBV5-5 | ASSYAPDSSTYEQY
few | TRBJ2-1 | TRBV7-2 | ASSRGGGSSYNEQF
few | TRBJ2-1 | TRBV19 | ASSPSGNLYNEQF
- | TRBJ2-7 | TRBV18 | ASSPQSGTGKQY
- | TRBJ1-2 | TRBV3-1 | ASSQLLRGYT
- | TRBJ1-1 | TRBV19 | ASTAPGERTEAF
- | TRBJ2-7 | TRBV21-1 | ASSKDPLMAGGPYEQY
once | TRBJ2-1 | TRBV19 | ASAPDWEYNEQF
many | TRBJ1-5 | TRBV7-2 | ASSLSNEVGQPQH
- | TRBJ2-5 | TRBV7-2 | ASSLRAGGWETQY
- | TRBJ1-4 | TRBV6-4 | ASKMFATNEKLF
few | TRBJ2-1 | TRBV11-2 | ASSLEGAYNEQF
- | TRBJ2-1 | TRBV7-9 | ASSLESSGSHF
few | TRBJ2-7 | TRBV7-2 | ASSPSLADLYEQY
- | TRBJ2-1 | TRBV12-3/TRBV12-4 | ASSPGGRAYNEQF
few | TRBJ2-6 | TRBV7-3 | ASSLRVTPGLAEAGANVLT
few | TRBJ2-1 | TRBV11-1 | ASSLTRIINEQF
many | TRBJ1-1 | TRBV12-3/TRBV12-4 | ASRVQVTTGEAF
- | TRBJ2-1 | TRBV7-8 | ASSSGTSGHEQF
many | TRBJ2-5 | TRBV3-1 | ASSQSRVETQY
- | TRBJ2-1 | TRBV5-4 | ASSNPRTGRDNEQF
- | TRBJ2-2 | TRBV4-1 | ASSPASRSYTGELF
many | TRBJ1-2 | TRBV12-3/TRBV12-4 | ASSFMGNDGYT
once | TRBJ2-2 | TRBV5-6 | ASSYNGELF
many | TRBJ2-7 | TRBV25-1 | ASSEGGYEQY
- | TRBJ1-2 | TRBV6-6 | ASGQSNYGYT
few | TRBJ2-3 | TRBV7-3 | ASRNRAGVEDTQY
few | TRBJ1-1 | TRBV5-1 | ASSAQGIDTEAF
few | TRBJ2-7 | TRBV18 | ASSPPGYGSNEQY
few | TRBJ2-4 | TRBV5-1 | ASSSPTGGASKNIQY
many | TRBJ2-1 | TRBV10-3 | AINPGGLAEQF
- | TRBJ1-2 | TRBV30 | AWSEGQGIWGYT
- | TRBJ2-2 | TRBV20-1 | SARIIGGQGTGELF
few | TRBJ2-7 | TRBV7-2 | ASSPPSWTLYEQY
few | TRBJ2-7 | TRBV12-3/TRBV12-4 | ASSSLTGGEQY
- | TRBJ2-3 | TRBV29-1 | SVEEDSTDTQY
few | TRBJ1-6 | TRBV13 | ASSARQTNNSPLH
many | TRBJ2-4 | TRBV28 | ASSPPMGERYIQY
- | TRBJ2-2 | TRBV29-1 | SARQGAGTGELF
few | TRBJ2-2 | TRBV12-3/TRBV12-4 | ASGGFTGELF
- | TRBJ1-5 | TRBV28 | ASSAHHPRPQH
- | TRBJ2-3 | TRBV5-1 | ASSLDPGGADTQY
- | TRBJ1-3 | TRBV7-8 | ASSLAVPGDTIY